The sequence of this TCR beta chain was determined in a study of shared clonotypes between healthy human individuals (dated by TCRdb to 2018 to 2020). Broadly, across the study: The cohort included a few men and a couple of women between 18 and 49 years of age. For each donor, CD4 naive and CD4 memory were each run on three plates, CD8 naive on two plates, and CD8 memory on one plate. To estimate repertoire size and how much clonotypes are shared between individuals, the study performed deep sequencing of blood TCR repertoires from roughly five healthy adults. To increase sequencing depth and limit assay-specific biases, TCR repertoire library preparation and sequencing were carried out by different laboratories using diverse techniques. Per donor, leukapheresis produced somewhere between about 0.94 and 10 billion PBMCs.

The donors were healthy, HIV-negative adults with no recently reported acute infections or vaccinations. Every donor was a Caucasian adult living in Nashville, Tennessee, USA. Magnetic negative selection was used to enrich CD4+ T cells, after which naive cells were positively selected on CD45RA and the negative fraction became the memory subset. Blood was collected by leukapheresis, and PBMCs were isolated by Ficoll-Histopaque density gradient centrifugation and then cryopreserved in liquid nitrogen vapor phase. Analytical flow cytometry was used to check the purity and quantity of every magnetically sorted T cell population. Genomic DNA was isolated from every sorted fraction and measured by UV absorbance on a Nanodrop 2000c. What the work shows at the level of the full study, not this receptor alone: Incomplete sequencing was indicated by rarefaction of sorted-subset datasets, despite the large sequencing depth. When several donors were compared, the shared fraction of clonotypes was about 5% for naive CD4, 3.5% to 4% for naive CD8, more than 2% for memory CD4, and 0.4% for memory CD8. Compared with non-shared clonotypes, the clonotypes found in all four sorted-subset donors had higher generation probabilities. Based on pairwise subsampling, the degree of clonotype sharing among donors was expected to be affected by sequencing depth. The genetic and exposure-history diversity represented was limited by the small number of donors. Naive subsets generally had larger estimated clonotype richness than memory subsets did. Sampling was restricted to blood, and TCR repertoires in tissue are likely to differ from TCR repertoires in blood.

TCR CDR3 regions were amplified from genomic DNA by multiplex PCR using the deep immunoSEQ assay. Extracted genomic DNA from each cell subset was distributed evenly across all wells of several immunoSEQ 96-well plates, and each plate was treated as a replicate. For sorted subsets, 150 to 200 ng genomic DNA, equal to some 30,000 T cell genomes, was loaded into each replicate PCR. Purified libraries were measured with a Qubit 3.0 fluorometer, size-checked on a Bioanalyzer 2100, and measured again with the KAPA Library Quantification kit. Each immunoSEQ 96-well plate was sequenced on its own single-read 150-cycle Illumina NextSeq 550 flow cell. The original pipeline was this. The immunoSEQ output contained only junctional sequences without quality scores, so filtering could not match that applied to full-length reads. Sequences were annotated with PyIR, a Python wrapper for IgBLAST v1.9, using IMGT germline references to assign V/J genes and CDR3. Reads with weak V/J assignments (E-value above 1e-6), missing CDR3, stop codons, out-of-frame junctions, or ambiguous translated residues were removed. A V3J clonotype was defined by an identical inferred V gene, J gene, and CDR3 amino acid sequence. To compute the percentage overlap between repertoires, the number of shared unique clonotypes was divided by the size of the smaller repertoire. Repertoire richness was assessed with RTK rarefaction, the Chao1 estimator, and Recon v2.1 estimates of unobserved clonotypes. For all TCRbeta clonotypes obtained by the gDNA method from a few donors, generation probabilities were computed with OLGA. Entries here come from immuneACCESS through TCRdb and include only in-frame sequences with V and J called. Some clones fail to appear in such tables; in the studies checked, an unresolved V gene covers under half of the shortfall, and the cause of the remainder is unknown. V and J calls and clone size are as listed in that table; D and trimming were resolved from the DNA. This sample holds 2 million to 2.5 million clones; roughly 92% were observed only once. More than 0.35% of the sample is in the top ten clones.

V sheds 4 bases and J sheds 6 bases, leaving 17 bases between their ends. For CDR1 and CDR2, the germline V gene lists SGHRS and YFSETQ. The CDR3 has 14 amino acids, counting the end cysteine and phenylalanine. Of the read, only the CDR3 DNA is kept; its 42 bases are in frame from base 1. As concerns this clone: Its recognized antigen is unknown. The input lacks base qualities; no much larger clone sits a single base away.

The rearrangement joined TRBV5-1 to TRBJ2-7; TRBD1 is a possible D gene, resting on 8 matching bases. The TCR originated in a man between 18 and 35 years old in good health. Some clones in this sample may be carry-over from other donors' samples. Sequencing was carried out using naive CD4+ T cells from PBMCs. What the cell subset or site label conveys for this sample: CD45RA+ positively selected. CDR3 reads: CASSTETGEGEQYF. The DNA reads as follows: TGCGCCAGCAGCACGGAGACAGGGGAGGGCGAGCAGTACTTC.